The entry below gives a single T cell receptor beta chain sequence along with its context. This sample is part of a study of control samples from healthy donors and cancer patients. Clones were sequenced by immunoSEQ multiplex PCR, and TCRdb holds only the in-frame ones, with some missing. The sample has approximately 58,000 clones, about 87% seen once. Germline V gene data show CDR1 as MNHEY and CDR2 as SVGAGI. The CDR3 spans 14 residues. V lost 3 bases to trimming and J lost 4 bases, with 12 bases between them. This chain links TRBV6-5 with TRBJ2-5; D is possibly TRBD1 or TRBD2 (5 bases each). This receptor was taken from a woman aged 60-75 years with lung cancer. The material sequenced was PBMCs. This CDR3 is CASSYARGSETQYF. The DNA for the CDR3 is TGTGCCAGCAGTTATGCCCGGGGCTCAGAGACCCAGTACTTC.